The 18 T cell receptor beta chains listed next were all sequenced from one sample in a study of Ad26.COV2.S vaccination and SARS-CoV-2 variants (dated by TCRdb to about 2021). Library creation used the immunoSEQ multiplex PCR assay. TCRdb obtained this table from immuneACCESS and retained in-frame rearrangements with V and J assigned. These tables miss some clones; where compared with another copy, unresolved V genes account for less than half of the shortfall, and the remainder is unexplained. For this sample there are 350,000 to 400,000 clones; around 85% appear just once. The top ten clonotypes cover approximately 3.7% of the sample. The sample's treatment or condition label, in plain terms: 19 received Ad26.COV2.S at low or high dose, single or two shots; about 5 received placebo; per-sample allocation not given. For vaccine and placebo recipients, the sequenced repertoires came from samples collected on day 63 after the first injection.

The material sequenced was peripheral blood, taken in a trial of Ad26.COV2.S vaccine versus placebo. The receptors stem from a person aged 18-65 years who received the Ad26.COV2.S COVID-19 vaccine or a placebo.

This clone was seen more than once but under ten times. The chain recombines TRBV12-1 with TRBJ1-2; the D call of TRBD1 is as the table states it, not checked on the DNA. TRBV12-1 represents a pseudogene. The CDR3 contains 13 residues. The CDR3 DNA reads TGTGCCACCCAAGGTCAGGGGGGCTATGGCTACACCTTC. Protein product: CATQGQGGYGYTF.

The rearrangement links TRBV7-2 to TRBJ1-3; possibly TRBD1 for D (6 bases). Germline V gives CDR1 SGHTA, CDR2 FQGNSA. The CDR3 is 15 residues long. Trimming removed 2 bases from V and 3 bases from J, with 11 bases in between. The CDR3 DNA sequence: TGTGCCAGCAGCTTATGGGGGCTGGGTGGAAACACCATATATTTT. Amino acids: CASSLWGLGGNTIYF.

The genes are TRBV6-5 and TRBJ2-3; D is unresolved. Germline loops: CDR1 MNHEY, CDR2 SVGAGI. V lost 7 bases and J lost 2, with 7 bases in between. The CDR3 spans 12 residues. Written as DNA, the CDR3 is TGTGCCAGCAACAGCCACACAGATACGCAGTATTTT. Its translation is CASNSHTDTQYF.

This chain uses TRBV19 with TRBJ2-3; D not resolved. This CDR3 has 14 residues. V was pared by 1 base and J by 1 base, with 6 bases between. Germline lookup yields CDR1 LNHDA and CDR2 SQIVND (reference sequence). CDR3 in amino acids: CASSIAGRTDTQYF. The CDR3 DNA reads as TGTGCCAGTAGTATAGCGGGCCGCACAGATACGCAGTATTTT. The variable domain in full, completed from reference TRBV19 and TRBJ2-3, reads DGGITQSPKYLFRKEGQNVTLSCEQNLNHDAMYWYRQDPGQGLRLIYYSQIVNDFQKGDIAEGYSVSREKKESFPLTVTSAQKNPTAFYLCASSIAGRTDTQYFGPGTRLTVL.

Comment on this clone: One base away lies a much larger clone, so this may be a sequencing read error. Other DNA sequences in this sample translate to the same CDR3. V is TRBV11-2 and J is TRBJ2-2, with no clear D. Per the germline V gene, CDR1 is SGHAT and CDR2 is FQNNGV. V dropped 3 bases and J dropped 1 base, with 0 bases sitting between them. CDR3 length equals 12 residues. The CDR3 coding sequence is TGTGCCAGCAGCTTGAACACCGGGGAGCTGTTTTTT. Translating it yields CASSLNTGELFF.

The chain joins TRBV3-1 (or the pseudogene TRBV3-2) to TRBJ1-2, with unresolved D. This CDR3 is built from 14 residues. Germline V gives CDR1 LGHDT, CDR2 YNNKEL (reference sequence). V lost 1 base and J 1 base, leaving 7 bases between the germline ends. The chain's CDR3 is CASSQAQDNYGYTF. In DNA form, the CDR3 reads TGTGCCAGCAGCCAAGCGCAGGATAACTATGGCTACACCTTC.

The rearrangement joins TRBV6-1 to TRBJ1-5; D remains ambiguous. Per germline, CDR1 MNHNS and CDR2 SASEGT. V was pared by 4 bases and J by 4 bases, with 17 bases between. The CDR3 contains 16 residues. The CDR3 spells CASSGYETPGNQPQHF. The CDR3 bases are TGTGCCAGCAGTGGCTACGAGACTCCCGGGAATCAGCCCCAGCATTTT.

The chain uses TRBV2 and TRBJ2-7; 10 positions agree with TRBD1. Germline V gives CDR1 SNHLY, CDR2 FYNNEI. Trimming at V came to 5 bases and at J to 4 bases, leaving 5 bases not matched to a gene. The CDR3 has 14 residues. The CDR3 sequence is CASSSGQGMYEQYF. The DNA of the CDR3 is TGTGCCAGCAGTTCGGGACAGGGGATGTACGAGCAGTACTTC. Based on the CDR3 plus reference TRBV2 and TRBJ2-7, the full variable domain is EPEVTQTPSHQVTQMGQEVILRCVPISNHLYFYWYRQILGQKVEFLVSFYNNEISEKSEIFDDQFSVERPDGSNFTLKIRSTKLEDSAMYFCASSSGQGMYEQYFGPGTRLTVT.

The chain recombines TRBV10-2 with TRBJ2-7; D remains unclear. Trimming took off 0 bases at V and 6 bases at J, with 21 bases between the two ends. Germline values: CDR1 WSHSY, CDR2 SAAADI. The CDR3 is 17 residues long. The CDR3: CASSESDRSTFRSEQYF. CDR3 sequence (DNA): TGCGCCAGCAGTGAGTCTGACCGCAGTACTTTCCGATCCGAGCAGTACTTC.

This sequence joins TRBV20-1 and TRBJ2-1; D remains ambiguous. V was clipped by 6 bases and J by 6 bases, with 6 bases between them. Looked up from germline, CDR1 is DFQATT and CDR2 is SNEGSKA (reference sequence). The CDR3 is made up of 10 amino acids. For the CDR3, the DNA is TGCAGTGCCCCGCTCAATGAGCAGTTCTTC. It codes for CSAPLNEQFF.

This clone was recorded only once. This chain links TRBV11-3 with TRBJ2-3; tentatively, D is TRBD2 (6 bases). Germline assignment: CDR1 SGHNT and CDR2 YENEEA. The CDR3 runs 16 residues. Deletions cut 1 base from V and 0 bases from J, with 11 bases between. The DNA of the CDR3 is TGTGCCAGCAGCTTAGGGCTAGCGCCCAGCACAGATACGCAGTATTTT. Its translation is CASSLGLAPSTDTQYF.

CDR3 nucleotide sequence: TGTGCCAGCAGACTCACGGGGGGCCAAGGGTACAATGAGCAGTTCTTC. The encoded protein is CASRLTGGQGYNEQFF. The rearrangement uses TRBV3-1 (or the pseudogene TRBV3-2) and TRBJ2-1; D may be TRBD2 (7 bases). The CDR3 loop spans 16 amino acids. V dropped 6 bases and J dropped 4 bases, with 19 bases sitting between them. Germline V gives CDR1 LGHDT, CDR2 YNNKEL (reference sequence).

The gene calls are TRBV19 and TRBJ1-5; D is unclear. Germline values: CDR1 LNHDA, CDR2 SQIVND (reference sequence). The CDR3 runs 18 residues. The ends were cut back, 3 bases at V and 1 base at J, with 19 bases in the middle. This CDR3 reads CASSMGSLSGVSNQPQHF. As DNA, the CDR3 is TGTGCCAGTAGTATGGGGTCCCTCTCCGGCGTGAGCAATCAGCCCCAGCATTTT.

J is TRBJ1-5 and V is TRBV6-5, with TRBD1 matching over 7 bases. The CDR3 covers 14 residues. The junction had 9 bases not matched to a gene; V was cut back by 11 bases and J by 2 bases. CDR1 MNHEY and CDR2 SVGAGI come from the germline V gene. Written as DNA, the CDR3 is TGTGCCTCGGGGACAGCCTATGGCAATCAGCCCCAGCATTTT. Amino acids: CASGTAYGNQPQHF.

The rearrangement joins TRBV12-5 to TRBJ1-2, with no clear D. V was cut by 1 base and J by 8 bases, with 8 bases left in between. The CDR3 sequence is 12 residues long. Germline CDR1 and CDR2: LGHNT and FRNRAP. The CDR3 DNA reads as TGTGCTAGTGGTTTGGGAAAGGGAGGCTACACCTTC. The encoded protein is CASGLGKGGYTF.

V gene TRBV11-2 combines with J gene TRBJ2-2, with TRBD2 as a possible D gene (7 bases). The ends were cut back, 5 bases at V and 2 bases at J, with 15 bases in the middle. Germline CDR1 reads SGHAT; CDR2 reads FQNNGV. This CDR3 comprises 16 residues. CDR3 sequence: CASSLYRGANTGELFF. Here the CDR3 DNA reads TGTGCCAGCAGCCTGTATCGGGGGGCCAACACCGGGGAGCTGTTTTTT.

The V gene is TRBV5-1, the J gene TRBJ1-1; D is perhaps TRBD1 (5 bases). Between the trimmed V and J ends, which lost 6 bases and 9 bases, there was a span of 24 bases. Germline CDR1 and CDR2: SGHRS and YFSETQ. CDR3 length: 15 residues. The CDR3 DNA sequence: TGCGCCAGCAACCTCATTGGGGGGACCAAGTTGCAAGCTTTCTTT. This gives the protein CASNLIGGTKLQAFF.

Written as DNA, the CDR3 is TGCAGCGTTGAAGAGCCCAGGGGGCGTACTGAAGCTTTCTTT. This sequence encodes CSVEEPRGRTEAFF. V usage is TRBV29-1 and J usage is TRBJ1-1, with 8 bases identical to TRBD1. Germline V gene data show CDR1 as SQVTM and CDR2 as ANQGSEA. There are 14 residues in the CDR3. The V segment lost 0 bases and the J segment 5 bases; nucleotides outside the gene matches: 5.